This record covers a single T cell receptor (beta chain). Antigen: not known. The data were taken from a study of shared clonotypes between healthy human individuals. The study, taken as a whole, reports: A reduction in generation probabilities was seen for non-shared clonotypes relative to those shared by all four donors. Naive subsets generally had larger estimated richness than memory subsets. Despite large depth, sorted-subset datasets appeared incompletely sequenced.

Template for every sorted-subset replicate PCR totaled about 200 ng DNA, tens of thousands of T cell genomes. Sequencing was performed with immunoSEQ multiplex PCR; in TCRdb, only in-frame clones are kept and a portion is missing. The profile covers 2 million to 2.5 million clones, with more than 85% appearing a single time and about 0.39% taken by the ten largest. In germline, CDR1 is SSHAT, CDR2 FNYEAQ (reference sequence). The CDR3 spans 14 residues. The V and J ends lost 5 bases and 1 base respectively, with 12 bases between them. Sequencing was done on a sample of naive CD4+ T cells from PBMCs. Subset given: CD45RA+ positively selected. V is TRBV7-7 and J is TRBJ2-7, with a possible D match to TRBD1 (6 bases). This TCR was sampled from a man younger than 35 in good health. Some clones in this sample may be carry-over from other donors' samples. The CDR3 DNA reads as TGTGCCAGCAGCCCTTCGACAGGATCCTACGAGCAGTACTTC. Residues: CASSPSTGSYEQYF.